The 4 T cell receptor beta chains reported below all come from one sample, sequenced in a study of T cell repertoires in cytomegalovirus infection. Antigens for these TCRs are unknown. TCRdb independently ran MiXCR on the reads; one entry per CDR3 protein. The sample holds 900,000 to 950,000 distinct CDR3 sequences, around a third seen once. Specimen: cultured CD8+ T cells from PBMCs, collected from culture after CMV antigen stimulation. These receptor sequences come from a human donor in good health (CMV status not recorded). Some clones in this sample may be carry-over from other donors' samples.

This clonotype was counted at least ten times. The V and J genes are TRBV12-3 or TRBV12-4 and TRBJ2-7; D gene unclear. V lost 6 bases and J lost 3, with 15 bases in between. The CDR3 consists of 14 residues. The CDR3: CASSIEDPNYEQYV. CDR3 DNA sequence: TGTGCCAGCAGCATTGAGGACCCTAACTACGAGCAGTACGTC.

This sequence joins TRBV6-1 and TRBJ1-1; no firm D call. This CDR3 is 13 amino acids long. Trimming removed 2 bases at V and 0 bases at J, with 4 bases between. Germline CDR1 MNHNS, CDR2 SASEGT. CDR3 protein: CASSENMNTEAFF. CDR3 in DNA: TGTGCCAGCAGTGAAAACATGAACACTGAAGCTTTCTTT.

A word on this clonotype: Given a much more abundant clone one base away, this may be a read error. The genes are TRBV7-2 and TRBJ2-5; no clear D. V was trimmed by 1 base and J by 9 bases, leaving 15 bases between them. Germline V gene lookup returns CDR1 SGHTA and CDR2 FQGNSA. The CDR3 contains 14 residues. CDR3 loop: CASSLDDESIAQYF. CDR3 in DNA: TGTGCCAGCAGCTTAGACGACGAGTCGATCGCCCAGTACTTC.

The chain is built from TRBV6-6 and TRBJ1-1; D not resolved. V lost 0 bases and J 1 base, leaving 15 bases between the germline ends. Germline CDR1 is MNHNY and CDR2 is SVGAGI (reference sequence). CDR3 length: 17 residues. This chain's CDR3 is CASSYSIGTGWNTEAFF. The CDR3 nucleotides are TGTGCCAGCAGTTACTCGATTGGCACCGGTTGGAACACTGAAGCTTTCTTT.